The clone carrying this T cell receptor (beta chain) has a handful of counts. As yet, its antigen is unknown. Trimming shortened V by 3 bases and J by 8 bases, and 16 bases separated the two germline ends. There are 14 residues in the CDR3. These data are taken from a study of CD8 T cells in ankylosing spondylitis. Study results and limitations: In ankylosing spondylitis patients, matched synovial fluid reportedly showed significant enrichment of disease-linked clones. Researchers report that disease-linked clones proved CD8+ and relatively rare in peripheral blood. Typical of ankylosing spondylitis blood, it appeared, was a TCR beta motif of eight highly homologous variants. In synovial fluid and blood from reactive arthritis, some motif variants were previously reported.

Molecular-barcoded quantitative 5'-RACE produced these TCR beta libraries. TCRdb used MiXCR to reprocess the 5' RACE reads, holding one entry per CDR3 protein. Of 700,000 to 850,000 distinct CDR3 sequences listed, around 11% are singletons. The sequenced sample was blood, either unsorted or a sorted T cell fraction (not recorded which). The TCR comes from a male donor with ankylosing spondylitis. The rearrangement joins TRBV12-3 or TRBV12-4 to TRBJ1-2; D is undetermined. The CDR3 nucleotides read TGTGCCAGCAGTTTGGTTGGGGAAGATCGGGGCTACACCTTC. Encoded protein: CASSLVGEDRGYTF.